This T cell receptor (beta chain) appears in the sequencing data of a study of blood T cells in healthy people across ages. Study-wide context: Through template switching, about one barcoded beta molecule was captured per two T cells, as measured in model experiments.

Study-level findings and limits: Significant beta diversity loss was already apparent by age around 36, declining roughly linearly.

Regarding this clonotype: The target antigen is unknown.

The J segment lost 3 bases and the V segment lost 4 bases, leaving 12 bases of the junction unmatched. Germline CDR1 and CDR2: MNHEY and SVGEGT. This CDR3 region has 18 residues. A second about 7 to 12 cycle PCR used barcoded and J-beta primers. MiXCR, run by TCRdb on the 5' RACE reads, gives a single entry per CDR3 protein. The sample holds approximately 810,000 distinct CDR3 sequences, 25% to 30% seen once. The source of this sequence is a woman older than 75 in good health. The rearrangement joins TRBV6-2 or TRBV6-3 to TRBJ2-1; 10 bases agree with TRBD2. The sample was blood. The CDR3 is CASSSLQAAGGHYNEQFF. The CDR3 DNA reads TGTGCCAGCAGTTCCCTCCAGGCAGCGGGGGGGCACTACAATGAGCAGTTCTTC.